The next 2 T cell receptor beta chains were all read from a single sample in a study of breast tumors, draining lymph nodes, adjacent tissues. Axillary draining lymph nodes of breast cancer patients supplied the node samples. Via MiXCR, TCRdb re-called the multiplex PCR reads, giving one row per CDR3 protein. The sample lists 190,000 or so distinct CDR3 sequences; roughly 31% were seen once. The sample comprised axillary lymph node tissue. All receptors come from a female donor with breast cancer. Some clones in this sample may be carry-over from other donors' samples.

The chain has TRBV7-9 and TRBJ2-7; D possibly uses TRBD1 or TRBD2 (5 bases each). This CDR3 contains 14 residues. V dropped 5 bases and J dropped 5 bases, with 16 bases sitting between them. Germline V gene lookup returns CDR1 SEHNR and CDR2 FQNEAQ (reference sequence). In DNA form, the CDR3 reads TGTGCCAGCAGCCTACGGGACGCGCGCGACGAGCAGTACGTC. Protein product: CASSLRDARDEQYV.

This clonotype was seen at least ten times. V is TRBV27 and J is TRBJ2-7, with 10 bases that match TRBD2. Germline V gene lookup returns CDR1 MNHEY and CDR2 SMNVEV (reference sequence). The V and J ends lost 4 bases and 2 bases, in that order; junction bases with no gene match: 8. The CDR3 length is 16 residues. CDR3 nucleotides: TGTGCCAGCAGTTGGGAGACTAGCGGGTTCCCCTACGAGCAGTACTTC. It yields the protein CASSWETSGFPYEQYF.